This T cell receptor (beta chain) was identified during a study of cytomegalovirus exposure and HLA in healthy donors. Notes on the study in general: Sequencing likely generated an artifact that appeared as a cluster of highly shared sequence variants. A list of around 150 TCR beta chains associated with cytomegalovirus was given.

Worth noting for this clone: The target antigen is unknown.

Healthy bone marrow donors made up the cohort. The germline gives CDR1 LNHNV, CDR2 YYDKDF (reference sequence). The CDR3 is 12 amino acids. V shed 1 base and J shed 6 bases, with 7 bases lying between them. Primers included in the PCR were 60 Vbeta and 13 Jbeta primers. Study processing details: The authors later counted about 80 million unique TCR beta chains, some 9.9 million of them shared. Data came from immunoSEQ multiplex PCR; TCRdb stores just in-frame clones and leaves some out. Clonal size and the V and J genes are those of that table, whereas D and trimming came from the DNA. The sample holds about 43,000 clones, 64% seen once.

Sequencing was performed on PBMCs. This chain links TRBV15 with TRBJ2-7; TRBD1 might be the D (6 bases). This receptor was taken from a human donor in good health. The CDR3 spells CATSRGGGEQYF. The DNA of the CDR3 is TGTGCCACCAGCAGAGGAGGGGGCGAGCAGTACTTC. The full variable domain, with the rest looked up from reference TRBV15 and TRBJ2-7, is DAMVIQNPRYQVTQFGKPVTLSCSQTLNHNVMYWYQQKSSQAPKLLFHYYDKDFNNEADTPDNFQSRRPNTSFCFLDIRSPGLGDTAMYLCATSRGGGEQYFGPGTRLTVT.